The text below deals with one TCR beta chain. Its antigen remains unknown. About 0.5 to 1 ug RNA was reverse transcribed with random hexamers. Amplification of TCR beta CDR3 by immunoSEQ multiplex PCR spanned 54 Vbeta and 13 Jbeta. TCRdb ran MiXCR on the immunoSEQ multiplex PCR reads and lists one entry per CDR3 protein. This sample carries around 190,000 distinct CDR3 sequences, less than 95% of them seen once, and the ten largest clones take less than 0.12%. The record originates from a study of CD8 T cells in Susac syndrome. General study results and limits: Acknowledgment was made by the study that its TCR sequencing and HLA analysis involved a relatively small number of individuals.

The V gene's germline CDR1 is SGHTA and CDR2 FQGTGA. The CDR3 covers 13 residues. V trimming: 5 bases; J trimming: 10 bases; junction bases outside the gene matches: 7. Sequencing used CD4+ T cells from PBMCs. The rearrangement links TRBV7-3 to TRBJ2-2, with TRBD2 matching 7 bases. The TCR sequence derives from a human donor in good health. The CDR3: CASSPGRAQELFF. CDR3 nucleotide sequence: TGTGCCAGCAGCCCTGGGAGGGCCCAGGAGCTGTTTTTT. Complete variable domain (other parts from reference TRBV7-3 and TRBJ2-2): GAGVSQTPSNKVTEKGKYVELRCDPISGHTALYWYRQSLGQGPEFLIYFQGTGAADDSGLPNDRFFAVRPEGSVSTLKIQRTERGDSAVYLCASSPGRAQELFFGEGSRLTVL.